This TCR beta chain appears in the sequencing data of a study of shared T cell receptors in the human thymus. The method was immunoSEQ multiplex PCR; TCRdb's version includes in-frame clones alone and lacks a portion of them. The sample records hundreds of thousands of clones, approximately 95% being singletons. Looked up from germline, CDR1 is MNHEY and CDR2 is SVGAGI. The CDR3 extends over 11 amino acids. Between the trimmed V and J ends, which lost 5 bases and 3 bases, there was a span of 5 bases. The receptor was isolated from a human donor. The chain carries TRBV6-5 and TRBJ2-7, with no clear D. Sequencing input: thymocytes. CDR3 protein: CASSQNYEQYF. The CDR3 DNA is TGTGCCAGCAGTCAGAACTACGAGCAGTACTTC.